The 7 T cell receptor beta chains in this list originate from one sample, sequenced in a study of cytotoxic CD8 clonotypes in ibrutinib-treated CLL. Assay: immunoSEQ multiplex PCR; the TCRdb copy retains only in-frame clones and omits some. The repertoire holds 45,000 to 70,000 clones, 55% to 70% seen once, with over 20% in the top ten. The material sequenced was PBMCs, taken after 24 months of ibrutinib treatment. Receptor source: a human donor with chronic lymphocytic leukemia.

This sequence joins TRBV6-1 and TRBJ1-5; a weak D match, TRBD1 (5 bases). The CDR3 is 14 amino acids. CDR1 MNHNS and CDR2 SASEGT come from the germline V gene. Trimming took 5 bases from V and 7 from J, leaving 15 bases between them. The CDR3 nucleotides are TGTGCCAGCAGTCAGTCCGTTGGGGCCCAGCCCCAGCATTTT. Translating it yields CASSQSVGAQPQHF.

The chain is built from TRBV18 and TRBJ2-3; no definite D call. V was clipped by 3 bases and J by 1 base, with 8 bases between them. Per germline, CDR1 KGHSH and CDR2 LQKENI. The CDR3 is 14 amino acids. The CDR3 nucleotides read TGTGCCAGCTCACCTTTATCGGGCACAGATACGCAGTATTTT. Amino acid sequence: CASSPLSGTDTQYF.

This clone occurred a few times. This chain links TRBV18 with TRBJ1-2; 7 bases match TRBD1. The V segment lost 10 bases and the J segment 3 bases; nucleotides outside the gene matches: 8. Per germline, CDR1 KGHSH and CDR2 LQKENI. The length of the CDR3 is 13 residues. CDR3 residues: CATTGTADYGYTF. Here the CDR3 DNA reads TGTGCCACCACGGGGACAGCCGACTATGGCTACACCTTC. Combining the CDR3 with reference TRBV18 and TRBJ1-2 gives the whole variable domain NAGVMQNPRHLVRRRGQEARLRCSPMKGHSHVYWYRQLPEEGLKFMVYLQKENIIDESGMPKERFSAEFPKEGPSILRIQQVVRGDSAAYFCATTGTADYGYTFGSGTRLTVV.

This clone appeared once. This sequence joins TRBV28 and TRBJ2-7, with D tentatively TRBD2 (6 bases). The CDR3 covers 16 residues. The V end was cut by 3 bases, the J end by 2 bases, with 17 bases between. The germline gives CDR1 MDHEN, CDR2 SYDVKM. The CDR3 loop reads CASSFWPGTYTYEQYF. CDR3 coding DNA: TGTGCCAGCAGTTTCTGGCCCGGGACTTATACCTACGAGCAGTACTTC.

V is TRBV2 and J is TRBJ2-5, with D uncertain. The V end was cut by 8 bases, the J end by 2 bases, with 9 bases between. Germline CDR1 is SNHLY and CDR2 is FYNNEI. CDR3 length: 12 amino acids. In nucleotides, the CDR3 is TGTGCCAGCGGGCCAGCACAAGAGACCCAGTACTTC. Translating it yields CASGPAQETQYF.

This clone was recorded once. The chain links TRBV4-1 to TRBJ1-2, with TRBD1 matching over 9 bases. The germline V gene encodes CDR1 MGHRA and CDR2 YSYEKL. The CDR3 runs 16 residues. With 3 bases clipped from V and 4 bases from J, the junction kept 9 bases outside the gene matches. CDR3 in DNA: TGCGCCAGCAGCCAGACCCGGACAGGGGAAGGCTATGGCTACACCTTC. Translation: CASSQTRTGEGYGYTF.

Ten or more counts support this clone. V usage is TRBV28 and J usage is TRBJ2-3; 7 bases are a match to TRBD1. The ends lost 4 bases at V and 2 bases at J; junction bases unmatched: 3. Germline V CDR1 and CDR2: MDHEN, SYDVKM. This CDR3 has 14 amino acids. The CDR3 sequence: CASSYGTATDTQYF. DNA of the CDR3: TGTGCCAGCAGTTACGGGACAGCCACAGATACGCAGTATTTT.